This T cell receptor (beta chain) was found in a study of T cell responses to AZD1222 COVID-19 vaccine. Study-level background: Second-dose timings of about 4 or about 12 weeks were pooled.

Clones were sequenced by immunoSEQ multiplex PCR, and TCRdb holds only the in-frame ones, with some missing. The repertoire includes under 95,000 clones, nearly 90% of them detected once, and over 7.5% sits in the top ten. Regarding the study as a whole: Targeting of unmutated variant regions was reportedly seen in nearly half of spike-specific TCRs. The breadth and depth of Spike-specific TCRs increased once two AZD1222 doses had been given.

The sample holds one count of this clone. Its target is not known. Trimming left V 4 bases short and J 0 bases short, with 11 bases between. There are 15 residues in the CDR3. Germline V gene data show CDR1 as SGDLS and CDR2 as YYNGEE. The input for sequencing was peripheral blood, taken on day 0 of AZD1222 vaccination. The receptor was derived from an adult in good health. The chain couples TRBV9 to TRBJ2-1, with D perhaps TRBD1 (5 bases). CDR3: CASSSTASSYNEQFF. In nucleotides, the CDR3 is TGTGCCAGCAGCTCGACAGCAAGCTCCTACAATGAGCAGTTCTTC.